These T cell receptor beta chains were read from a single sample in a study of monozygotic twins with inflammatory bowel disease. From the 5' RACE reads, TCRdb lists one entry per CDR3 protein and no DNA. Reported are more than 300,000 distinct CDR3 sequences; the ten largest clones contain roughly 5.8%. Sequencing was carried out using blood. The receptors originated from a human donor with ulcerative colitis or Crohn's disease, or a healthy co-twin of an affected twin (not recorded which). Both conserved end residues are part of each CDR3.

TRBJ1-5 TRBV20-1 CSAPRVGTGINQPQHF
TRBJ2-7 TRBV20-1 CSADRVSYEQYF
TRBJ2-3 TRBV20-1 CSATLWGGGPHPDTQYF
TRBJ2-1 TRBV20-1 CSAREGKGEQFF
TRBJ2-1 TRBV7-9 CASSPPHDNEQFF
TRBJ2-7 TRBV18 CASSPRVNYEQYF
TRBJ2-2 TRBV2 CATSRGGPRELFF
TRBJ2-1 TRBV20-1 CSARTDNNEQFF
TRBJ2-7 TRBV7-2 CASSRDNTYEQYF
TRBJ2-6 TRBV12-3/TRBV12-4 CASSWTGSDSGANVLTF
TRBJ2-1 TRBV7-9 CASSAGAAGSYNEQFF
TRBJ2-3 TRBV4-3 CASSPRTAGADTQYF
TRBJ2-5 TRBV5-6 CASSWNRETQYF
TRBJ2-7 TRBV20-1 CSKQAPGDEQYF
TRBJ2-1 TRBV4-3 CASSQDMGRNYNEQFF
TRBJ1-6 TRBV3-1 CASSQEARIPPYPLHF
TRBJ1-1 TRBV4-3 CASSQDLRRAAEAFF
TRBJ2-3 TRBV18 CASSPPRKAGSTDTQYF
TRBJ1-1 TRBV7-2 CASKLTGTGEAFF
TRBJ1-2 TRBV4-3 CASSQDWLQAPRDYGYTF
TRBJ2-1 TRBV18 CASSPPVAGTKDNEQFF
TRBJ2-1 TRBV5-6 CASSGQGGDEQFF
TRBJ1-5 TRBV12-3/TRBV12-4 CASSPGAYSNQPQHF
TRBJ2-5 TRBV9 CASSEGGETQYF
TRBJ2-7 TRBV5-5 CASYPAGTGPYEQYF
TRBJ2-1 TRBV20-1 CRAREGLYNEQFF
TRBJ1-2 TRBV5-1 CASNTGSGGTGGRNYGYTF